This T cell receptor beta chain came from a study of T cells in women clearing cervical HPV infection (dated by TCRdb to 2017 to 2018). Describing the broader study: The cases were over 20 women with histologically confirmed HPV16-related CIN3 or worse, and 2 of these cases were invasive cancers. For cases, a median interval of 149 days, with an interquartile range of roughly 80 to 200 days, was observed between lesion detection and blood sampling. The approximately 23 controls were women who cleared a single incident HPV16 infection within 12 months without developing precancer or cancer. Median age was roughly 35 years in cases versus around 40 in controls, and baseline characteristics did not differ significantly. In the parent cohort, approximately 9,400 women aged 18 or older were enrolled in Guanacaste, Costa Rica, during about 1993 to 1994 and were followed for 7 to 8 years. Since only a few of the women had HLA typing available, the possibility that HLA type was acting as a confounder could not be ruled out. The exploratory proof-of-principle case-control study was nested within the Guanacaste HPV Natural History Study in Costa Rica and compared TCR repertoires across cervical HPV16 outcomes. Cases and controls were matched on year of sample collection and on age within five years. Blood from cases was collected at the visit at which the lesion was first identified, whereas blood from controls was collected once infection was no longer detected. Five blinded duplicates per group were added as quality controls, so that 60 or so samples were obtained: approximately 50 participants and approximately 10 replicates.

The immunoSEQ assay used multiplex PCR to amplify TCR beta CDR3 regions from an average of approximately 1,200 ng of genomic DNA per sample. The assay corrected primer bias using a complete synthetic TCR repertoire to establish an amplification baseline. The amplicons were sequenced on the Illumina platform. As for the authors' bioinformatics: Sequences were error-corrected by clustering with frequency ratios and a modified nearest-neighbor algorithm, then analyzed in the immunoSEQ Analyzer with IMGT gene definitions. At each rarefaction depth, TCR richness and evenness were averaged across 20 rarefaction repeats, and samples with fewer sequences than that depth were excluded. Relative abundances of V, D and J genes were compared between groups using Wilcoxon rank sum tests, with FDR correction applied. In the blinded duplicates, the intraclass correlation was 95.6% for TCR richness and averaged about 80% across over 65 gene segments. TCRdb took this table from immuneACCESS and kept in-frame rearrangements with V and J called. Such tables lack part of the clones; where checked against another copy, unresolved V genes explain under half of the gap, and the rest is unexplained. That table supplies the V and J calls and clone size; D and trimming were determined from the DNA. The sample's records list 25,000 to 35,000 clones. Approximately 24% of the sample goes to the ten largest clones.

Details on this clone: Its binding antigen is unknown. The read terminates 3 residues before the CDR3 end, so the remaining end is supplied by the germline J gene.

Every participant had a single incident cervical HPV16 infection, and women with prevalent HPV16 infections were excluded. Cervical HPV DNA was detected with MY09/MY11 PCR, and genotyping was done by dot-blot hybridization. More than 14 mL of heparinized blood were centrifuged, and the buffy coat was split into aliquots, frozen at -30 degrees C, and then kept at -80 degrees C. QIAGEN kits were used to extract genomic DNA from buffy coat specimens. The paper as a whole reports these results and caveats: Cases had lower TRBV6-7 relative abundance than controls (0.11% versus 0.16%; Bonferroni P = 0.0008). Because T-cell numbers per sample were unknown, differences in richness could reflect varying T-cell content rather than repertoire biology. Across sequencing depths, CIN3+ cases showed significantly higher TCR repertoire richness than controls, but evenness did not differ between the groups. Because of the cross-sectional design, the study could not determine whether the associations came before infection or resulted from infection, and neither effector/memory subsets nor HPV-specific T cells were isolated. By combining richness with V gene abundances, random forest classifiers separated cases from controls with an estimated AUC of less than 0.85.

Here V drops 9 bases and J drops 3 bases, and the junction holds 13 bases not matched to any gene. From a lookup of the germline V gene, CDR1 and CDR2 are SGHRS and YFSETQ. Inclusive of the bounding cysteine and phenylalanine, the CDR3 is 16 residues long. The CDR3 was read in part: 39 bases, with the frame set at base 1. Specimen: blood buffy coat. The receptor's source is a woman aged 18-70 years with a cervical HPV16 infection that either progressed to CIN3+ or cleared (not recorded which). In this chain, TRBV5-1 is recombined with TRBJ2-2, and TRBD2 aligns with 8 junction nucleotides. The CDR3 protein: CATSVSGASYTGELFF. CDR3 DNA, as far as it was read: TGCGCCACCTCGGTTAGCGGGGCTTCCTACACCGGGGAG.